A single TCR beta chain is shown here with its context. Its matching antigen is unknown. The data were taken from a study of lymphopenia after photon versus proton radiotherapy. Study conclusions and caveats: A bigger post-nadir fall in TCR diversity correlated inversely with survival time in deceased patients.

CDR3 length: 15 amino acids. V lost 0 bases and J lost 3, with 10 bases in between. CDR1 LGHNA and CDR2 YSLEER come from the germline V gene. This table comes from immunoSEQ multiplex PCR, and its TCRdb copy is limited to in-frame clones, with some not included. The sample includes tens of thousands of clones, around 83% seen only once; the top ten take under 4%. This sequence originates from a woman aged 50 to 60 with pancreatic cancer. The V call is TRBV4-3, the J call TRBJ2-3; the D call may be TRBD1 or TRBD2 (5 bases each). The sample consisted of peripheral blood, taken from a patient treated with photon-based radiotherapy. The DNA for the CDR3 is TGCGCCAGCAGCCAAGATCAGAGGGGAACAGATACGCAGTATTTT. Encoded protein: CASSQDQRGTDTQYF.